Included here is one TCR beta chain sequence, with context. This receptor's antigen is unknown. The sample holds no much larger clone one base away, and base qualities are not on file. The data originate from a study of T cell clones after liver transplantation (dated by TCRdb to about 2019). Context from the whole study: ITN030ST, the source of the samples, was a randomized trial that attempted immunosuppression withdrawal within 2 years of liver transplantation. Tolerance was defined as complete immunosuppression withdrawal for at least one year with no rise in liver enzymes beyond twice the upper limit of normal. Until randomization at 12-24 months post-transplant, subjects were given standard immunosuppression, with no induction therapy. As an antigen-independent comparator for the donor-reactive sequences, third party-reactive TCRbeta sequences from pre-transplant MLRs were identified as well. Blood samples were collected pre-transplant, pre-randomization before withdrawal, and post-randomization after either full withdrawal or failed withdrawal. Donor-reactive T cell clones were identified by TCRbeta sequencing after a pre-transplant mixed lymphocyte reaction and then tracked in post-transplant blood. Three of the eight recipients were HCV-positive; the others were transplanted for non-autoimmune, non-viral indications. The studied cohort comprised 8 liver transplant recipients, 3 classified as tolerant and 5 as non-tolerant.

Results and caveats for the whole study, not just this receptor: When repertoire turnover was taken into account, detection of donor-reactive sequences was significantly reduced in 7 of 8 subjects for CD4 and in 8 of 8 subjects for CD8. A significant post-transplant decrease in circulating donor-reactive CD4 TCRbeta sequences was observed in most of the 8 subjects, irrespective of tolerance or HCV status. Because allograft tissue specimens were not available, migration of donor-reactive T cells into the graft, rather than deletion, may have occurred. The conclusions were preliminary, being limited by small, heterogeneous patient numbers and by non-standardized post-transplant time points. A greater decline was seen for donor-reactive sequences than for third party-reactive sequences, suggesting partial antigen-specific deletion unrelated to withdrawal success. Low numbers of available donor cells limited the measurable donor-reactive repertoire in two subjects.

Using immunoSEQ, frozen genomic DNA was subjected to high-throughput TCRbeta CDR3 sequencing, a process that included PCR amplification, mapping, bias correction and internal controls. In the original analysis: Only productive rearrangements were retained, with each unique TCRbeta sequence defined by its CDR3 nucleotide sequence together with its V and J gene. A sequence counted as donor-reactive only if the sequence showed at least 5-fold expansion in CFSE-low cells compared with unstimulated pre-transplant cells and had a frequency of at least 0.01%. Minimum frequency thresholds were set for each subject on the basis of the unstimulated sample with the lowest template count, so that a detection power of at least 90% was ensured. Jensen-Shannon divergence between the top 1000 TCRbeta sequences post- versus pre-transplant served as the measure of repertoire turnover. Two-sided Fisher's exact tests were used to test for changes in how often donor-reactive sequences were detected. Imported from immuneACCESS, the table was reduced by TCRdb to in-frame sequences with V and J called. These copies leave out some clones; in studies compared against another copy, an unresolved V gene accounts for under half, and the cause of the remainder is not known. Clone size and V and J calls were adopted from that table, with D and trimming inferred from the DNA. This sample is represented by tens of thousands of clones; about 80% of them were singletons. Clones ranked in the top ten supply approximately 0.8% of the sample.

Unstimulated PBMCs, after thawing, were stained for CD3, CD4 and CD8 and then FACS-sorted into CD3+CD4+ and CD3+CD8+ populations. Randomization to immunosuppression withdrawal applied to every one of the 8 studied subjects. The Qiagen DNeasy Blood and Tissue Kit was used for isolation of genomic DNA. Via the germline V gene, CDR1 is MGHDK and CDR2 SYGVNS. After removal of 4 bases from V and 12 bases from J, the junction retains 11 bases not matched to a gene. Measured from the cysteine to the phenylalanine, the CDR3 is 13 residues long. The retained sequence is limited to the CDR3, 39 bases, with the frame set at the first base.

The chain uses TRBV25-1 and TRBJ1-2; TRBD1 aligns with 7 central bases. This clonotype was sampled from a human patient who received a liver transplant. Some T cells may be donor cells from the graft after a transplant. Sequences were derived from CD4+ T cells from blood, sampled 12 months after liver transplant. The CDR3 region has the sequence CASSVNGPTGNTF. The nucleotide sequence is TGTGCCAGCAGTGTTAATGGGCCGACAGGGAACACCTTC.